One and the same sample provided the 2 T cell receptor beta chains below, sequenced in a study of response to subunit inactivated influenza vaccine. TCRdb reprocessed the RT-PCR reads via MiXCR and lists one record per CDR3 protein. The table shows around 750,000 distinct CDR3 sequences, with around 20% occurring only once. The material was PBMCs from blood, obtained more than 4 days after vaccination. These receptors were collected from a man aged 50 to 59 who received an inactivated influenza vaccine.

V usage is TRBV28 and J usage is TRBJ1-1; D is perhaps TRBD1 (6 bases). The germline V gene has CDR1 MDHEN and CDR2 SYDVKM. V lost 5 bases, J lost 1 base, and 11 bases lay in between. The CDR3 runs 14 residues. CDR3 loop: CASSPNRANTEAFF. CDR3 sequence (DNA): TGTGCCAGCAGTCCTAACAGGGCGAACACTGAAGCTTTCTTT.

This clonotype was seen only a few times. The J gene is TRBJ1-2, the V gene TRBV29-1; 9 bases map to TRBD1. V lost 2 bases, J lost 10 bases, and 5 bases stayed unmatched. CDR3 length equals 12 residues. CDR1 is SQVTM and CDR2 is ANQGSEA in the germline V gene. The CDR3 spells CSVEQGTGHYTF. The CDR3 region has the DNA TGCAGCGTTGAACAGGGGACAGGGCACTACACCTTC.